This T cell receptor beta chain comes out of a study of blood T cell repertoires in COVID-19. CDR1 is SGHDT and CDR2 is YYEEEE in the germline V gene. The CDR3 extends over 14 amino acids. The germline V and J ends were trimmed by 4 bases and 6 bases, with 15 bases remaining between them. Assay used: immunoSEQ multiplex PCR; TCRdb lists only in-frame clones, some missing. This table has 190,000 or so clones, 84% appearing once. V is TRBV5-6 and J is TRBJ2-3; D remains ambiguous. This clonotype was sampled from a man between 35 and 55 years old who had recovered from COVID-19. Sequencing was performed on PBMCs or T cells enriched from blood (not recorded which). The CDR3 region is CASSHVSGGDTQYF. The DNA of the CDR3 is TGTGCCAGCAGCCACGTCTCAGGTGGGGATACGCAGTATTTT.